Below, 14 T cell receptor beta chains from the same sample are listed, as sequenced in a study of CD8+ T cells in alopecia areata. The sequencing template was cDNA reverse transcribed from extracted RNA. Here immunoSEQ multiplex PCR was the method, and the copy in TCRdb shows in-frame clones only, minus some. The data hold roughly 200,000 clones, with 40% to 45% observed a single time. Stated treatment: oral pan-JAK inhibitor, 5-10 mg twice daily. The sequencing used CD4+ T cells sorted from blood, collected around week 36, from a patient treated with tofacitinib. The receptors shown here come from a human donor with alopecia areata.

This chain joins TRBV27 and TRBJ2-3; 10 positions match TRBD2. Losses at the gene ends were 5 bases for V and 8 bases for J; bases not matched to a gene: 7. The CDR3 is made up of 14 amino acids. CDR1 is MNHEY, CDR2 SMNVEV, per germline (reference sequence). CDR3 bases: TGTGCCAGCAGTACACTAGCGGGATATGGTACGCAGTATTTT. It translates to CASSTLAGYGTQYF.

This clone was seen a few times. The rearrangement joins TRBV29-1 to TRBJ2-1; 8 positions match TRBD1. Per germline, CDR1 SQVTM and CDR2 ANQGSEA. The junction had 7 bases not matched to a gene; V was cut back by 5 bases and J by 4 bases. CDR3 length: 14 residues. The CDR3 DNA reads TGCAGCGTTTCAAGACAGGGGTTTTACAATGAGCAGTTCTTC. It encodes CSVSRQGFYNEQFF.

CDR3 in DNA: TGCAGCGTTGAGGGTCATCCTCGAGGGACTGAAGCTTTCTTT. This translates into CSVEGHPRGTEAFF. This chain links TRBV29-1 with TRBJ1-1, with D uncertain. The ends were cut back, 3 bases at V and 5 bases at J, with 16 bases in the middle. This CDR3 is built from 14 residues. The germline gives CDR1 SQVTM, CDR2 ANQGSEA.

A few counts support this clone. The rearrangement joins TRBV2 to TRBJ2-7, with D maybe TRBD1 (6 bases). The CDR3 has 15 amino acids. Per the germline V gene, CDR1 is SNHLY and CDR2 is FYNNEI. V was trimmed by 6 bases and J by 1 base, leaving 16 bases between them. CDR3 in amino acids: CASRRGQVGSYEQYF. CDR3 coding DNA: TGTGCCAGCAGACGGGGACAAGTAGGGTCCTACGAGCAGTACTTC.

The CDR3 region has the DNA TGTGCCAGCAGTTTAGACAGCCAAGAGACCCAGTACTTC. Residues: CASSLDSQETQYF. The chain is built from TRBV28 and TRBJ2-5; possibly TRBD1 for D (5 bases). CDR1 MDHEN and CDR2 SYDVKM come from the germline V gene. V dropped 2 bases and J dropped 1 base, with 5 bases sitting between them. The CDR3 is 13 amino acids.

This clone was seen at least ten times. The chain is built from TRBV10-1 and TRBJ2-3; D is perhaps TRBD1 (6 bases). The CDR3 length is 14 residues. Per the germline V gene, CDR1 is WNHNN and CDR2 is SYGVQD (reference sequence). Trimming took off 6 bases at V and 2 bases at J, with 12 bases between the two ends. In DNA form, the CDR3 reads TGCGCCAGCAGCCAGGGGTCCACCACAGATACGCAGTATTTT. It codes for CASSQGSTTDTQYF.

CDR3 coding DNA: TGCAACGCCTCAGGATGGACTGAAGCTTTCTTT. Its translation is CNASGWTEAFF. The J gene is TRBJ1-1, the V gene TRBV29-1, with D uncertain. There are 11 residues in the CDR3. Germline CDR1 reads SQVTM; CDR2 reads ANQGSEA.

The chain joins TRBV7-2 to TRBJ2-1; 11 bases align to TRBD2. Germline V gene sequence: CDR1 SGHTA, CDR2 FQGNSA. This CDR3 comprises 16 residues. V was clipped by 4 bases and J by 4 bases; unmatched bases: 6. The CDR3 loop reads CASSSKGTSGYNEQFF. The CDR3 DNA sequence: TGTGCCAGCAGCTCAAAGGGGACTAGCGGATACAATGAGCAGTTCTTC. Combining the CDR3 with reference TRBV7-2 and TRBJ2-1 gives the whole variable domain GAGVSQSPSNKVTEKGKDVELRCDPISGHTALYWYRQSLGQGLEFLIYFQGNSAPDKSGLPSDRFSAERTGGSVSTLTIQRTQQEDSAVYLCASSSKGTSGYNEQFFGPGTRLTVL.

This chain's CDR3 is CASSYAVQLPAGELFF. The CDR3 bases are TGTGCCAGCAGTTACGCCGTACAGTTACCTGCCGGGGAGCTGTTTTTT. The chain couples TRBV6-5 to TRBJ2-2; D not resolved. V dropped 2 bases and J dropped 6 bases, with 16 bases sitting between them. The length of the CDR3 is 16 residues. Germline lookup yields CDR1 MNHEY and CDR2 SVGAGI.

This clone occurred a few times. The chain employs TRBV5-1 and TRBJ2-5, with D perhaps matching TRBD1 or TRBD2 (5 bases each). Trimming left V 7 bases short and J 2 bases short, with 12 bases between. Germline V gene sequence: CDR1 SGHRS, CDR2 YFSETQ. The CDR3 consists of 13 residues. The CDR3 is CASARGGQETQYF. The CDR3 DNA reads TGCGCCAGCGCCCGGGGCGGACAAGAGACCCAGTACTTC.

This chain links TRBV30 with TRBJ2-3; 15 bases fit TRBD2. Germline CDR1 and CDR2: GTSNPN and SVGIG (reference sequence). Trimming took 2 bases from V and 2 from J; bases not matched to a gene: 8. The CDR3 contains 18 residues. Here the CDR3 DNA reads TGTGCCTGGAGTTCCCCGGGACTAGCGGGAGGAAACACAGATACGCAGTATTTT. This sequence encodes CAWSSPGLAGGNTDTQYF.

The chain carries TRBV6-5 and TRBJ2-5; 10 positions match TRBD2. In germline, CDR1 is MNHEY, CDR2 SVGAGI. Trimming took 6 bases from V and 4 from J; bases not matched to a gene: 2. This CDR3 has 13 amino acids. The CDR3 DNA reads TGTGCCAGCAGGATAGCGGGAGGAGAGACCCAGTACTTC. Protein product: CASRIAGGETQYF.

This rearrangement joins TRBV5-1 to TRBJ2-2; D is ambiguous. CDR3 length equals 13 residues. Germline values: CDR1 SGHRS, CDR2 YFSETQ. V was shortened by 0 bases and J by 5 bases, with 5 bases between the two germline ends. CDR3 DNA sequence: TGCGCCAGCAGCTTGGATCCGACCGGGGAGCTGTTTTTT. Its translation is CASSLDPTGELFF.

This chain uses TRBV9 with TRBJ2-3; 12 nucleotides match TRBD2. CDR1 SGDLS and CDR2 YYNGEE come from the germline V gene. This CDR3 comprises 16 residues. With 3 bases clipped from V and 0 bases from J, the junction kept 2 bases outside the gene matches. DNA of the CDR3: TGTGCCAGCAGCGGGACTAGCGGGATTAGCACAGATACGCAGTATTTT. It is translated as CASSGTSGISTDTQYF.